A selection of T cell receptor beta chains follows, all from one sample in a study of vaccination effects on CD4 cells after COVID-19. Clones were read by immunoSEQ multiplex PCR, and TCRdb kept only the in-frame ones, dropping some. The data contain 30,000 to 35,000 clones, approximately 68% of them singletons. These receptors lack a known antigen. This material consisted of CD4+ T cells from PBMCs cultured with HCoV-229E spike peptides, taken before COVID-19 vaccination. The receptor source for this set is a human donor who received a COVID-19 vaccine. Each CDR3 is given with its conserved first and last residue. The D gene is left open where the match is weak. Some rows have no size entry. The others give once, few or many, or a class for an expanded clone.

TRBJ2-3,-,TRBV20-1,-,CSASWGFGTDTQYF,TGCAGTGCTAGTTGGGGGTTTGGCACAGATACGCAGTATTTT
TRBJ2-3,-,TRBV12-3/TRBV12-4,-,CASTTGADTQYF,TGTGCCAGCACCACGGGGGCAGATACGCAGTATTTT
TRBJ2-7,once,TRBV18,TRBD1,CASSHRDRPYEQYF,TGTGCCAGCTCACACCGGGACAGGCCCTACGAGCAGTACTTC
TRBJ1-2,-,TRBV6-5,-,CASSYDLSGYTF,TGTGCCAGCAGTTACGACTTATCGGGCTACACCTTC
TRBJ1-3,few,TRBV4-1,-,CASSQEGHSGNTIYF,TGCGCCAGCAGCCAAGAGGGACACTCTGGAAACACCATATATTTT
TRBJ2-7,-,TRBV4-1,-,CASSPGPGRASYEQYF,TGCGCCAGCAGCCCGGGCCCCGGCAGGGCGTCCTACGAGCAGTACTTC
TRBJ2-5,-,TRBV3-1/TRBV3-2,TRBD1,CASSRQGVETQYF,TGTGCCAGCAGCCGTCAGGGGGTGGAGACCCAGTACTTC
TRBJ2-1,-,TRBV23-1,TRBD1,CASSHDRGPYNEQFF,TGCGCCAGCAGTCACGACAGGGGGCCCTACAATGAGCAGTTCTTC
TRBJ1-2,-,TRBV30,-,CAGGLSERVYGYTF,TGTGCCGGAGGTCTGTCCGAAAGGGTCTATGGCTACACCTTC
TRBJ2-7,-,TRBV27,TRBD1,CASSFKGQASYEQYF,TGTGCCAGCAGTTTTAAGGGACAGGCTTCCTACGAGCAGTACTTC
TRBJ1-1,-,TRBV15,TRBD1,CATSRRPLDRYMPTEAFF,TGTGCCACCAGCCGACGACCATTGGACAGGTACATGCCCACTGAAGCTTTCTTT
TRBJ1-5,-,TRBV12-3/TRBV12-4,-,CASSLPNQPQHF,TGTGCCAGCAGTCTCCCTAATCAGCCCCAGCATTTT
TRBJ2-3,-,TRBV2,TRBD2,CASRSVGGVSDTQYF,TGTGCCAGCAGGAGTGTGGGAGGGGTATCAGATACGCAGTATTTT
TRBJ2-1,-,TRBV30,TRBD1,CAWGTGNEQFF,TGTGCCTGGGGGACAGGGAATGAGCAGTTCTTC
TRBJ2-1,-,TRBV19,TRBD2,CASSISRTSGVNNEQFF,TGTGCCAGTAGTATTTCCAGGACTAGCGGCGTCAACAATGAGCAGTTCTTC
TRBJ2-2,few,TRBV5-4,TRBD2,CASSLDLAGSNTGELFF,TGTGCCAGCAGCTTGGACCTAGCGGGCTCGAACACCGGGGAGCTGTTTTTT
TRBJ2-1,few,TRBV11-3,TRBD2,CASSLDPSGYNEQFF,TGTGCCAGCAGCTTAGATCCTAGCGGCTACAATGAGCAGTTCTTC
TRBJ2-3,-,TRBV11-2,TRBD2,CASSLLAGGHRSTDTQYF,TGTGCCAGCAGCTTACTAGCGGGGGGGCATCGGAGCACAGATACGCAGTATTTT
TRBJ2-7,-,TRBV7-8,TRBD2,CASSLETSGRDEQYF,TGTGCCAGCAGCTTAGAGACTAGCGGGAGGGACGAGCAGTACTTC
TRBJ2-3,-,TRBV14,-,CASSHWLRKNTDTQYF,TGTGCCAGCAGCCATTGGCTTCGGAAGAACACAGATACGCAGTATTTT
TRBJ1-3,-,TRBV29-1,-,CSVRKGDRRGNTIYF,TGCAGCGTTCGAAAGGGGGATAGAAGAGGAAACACCATATATTTT
TRBJ2-3,once,TRBV19,TRBD2,CASSMQAGHTDTQYF,TGTGCCAGTAGTATGCAAGCGGGGCACACAGATACGCAGTATTTT
TRBJ1-3,-,TRBV3-1/TRBV3-2,-,CASSQEGAGSGNTIYF,TGTGCCAGCAGCCAAGAGGGGGCAGGCTCTGGAAACACCATATATTTT
TRBJ2-2,-,TRBV5-4,-,CASSLEVGGPKAGELFF,TGTGCCAGCAGCTTGGAGGTGGGGGGGCCGAAGGCCGGGGAGCTGTTTTTT
TRBJ2-1,-,TRBV3-1/TRBV3-2,-,CASSQGGAGKYNEQFF,TGTGCCAGCAGCCAAGGAGGGGCAGGGAAATACAATGAGCAGTTCTTC
TRBJ1-2,few,TRBV7-9,-,CASSIGGAYGYTF,TGTGCCAGCAGCATAGGGGGGGCCTATGGCTACACCTTC
TRBJ1-6,-,TRBV7-2,-,CASSLGAGALHF,TGTGCCAGCAGCTTAGGGGCAGGGGCCCTCCACTTT
TRBJ2-2,-,TRBV28,-,CASSSNLWEANTGELFF,TGTGCCAGCAGTTCCAACCTTTGGGAGGCGAACACCGGGGAGCTGTTTTTT